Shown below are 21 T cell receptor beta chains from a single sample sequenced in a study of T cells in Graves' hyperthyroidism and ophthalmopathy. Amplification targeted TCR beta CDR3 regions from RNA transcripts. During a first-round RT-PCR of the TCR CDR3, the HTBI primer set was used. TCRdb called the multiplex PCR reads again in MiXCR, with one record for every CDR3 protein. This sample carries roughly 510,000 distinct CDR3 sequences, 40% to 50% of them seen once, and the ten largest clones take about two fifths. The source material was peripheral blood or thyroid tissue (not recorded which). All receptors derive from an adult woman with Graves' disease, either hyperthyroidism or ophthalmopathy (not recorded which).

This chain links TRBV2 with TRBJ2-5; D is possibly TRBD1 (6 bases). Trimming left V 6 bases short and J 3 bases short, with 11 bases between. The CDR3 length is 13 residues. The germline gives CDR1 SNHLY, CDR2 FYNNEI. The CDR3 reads CASRDHREETQYF. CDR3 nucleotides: TGTGCCAGCAGAGATCACAGGGAAGAGACCCAGTACTTC.

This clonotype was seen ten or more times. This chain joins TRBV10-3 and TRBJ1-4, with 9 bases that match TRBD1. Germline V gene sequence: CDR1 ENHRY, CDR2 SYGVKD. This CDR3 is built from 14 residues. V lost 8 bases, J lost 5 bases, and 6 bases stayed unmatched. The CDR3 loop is CAIGGGQGNEKLFF. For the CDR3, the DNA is TGTGCCATCGGGGGGGGACAGGGAAATGAAAAACTGTTTTTT.

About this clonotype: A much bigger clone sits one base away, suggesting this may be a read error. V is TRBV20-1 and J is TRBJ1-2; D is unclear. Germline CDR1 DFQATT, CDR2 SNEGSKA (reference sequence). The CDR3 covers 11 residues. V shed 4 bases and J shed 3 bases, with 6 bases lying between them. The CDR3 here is CSATRDYGYTF. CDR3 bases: TGCAGTGCTACCCGGGACTATGGCTACACCTTC.

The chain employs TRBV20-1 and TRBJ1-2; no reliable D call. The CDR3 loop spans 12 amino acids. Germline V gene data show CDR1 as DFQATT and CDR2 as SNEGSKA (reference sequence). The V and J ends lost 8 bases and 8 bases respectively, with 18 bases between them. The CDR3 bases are TGCAGTACGACTAGCGGGAGTTGGGGCTACACCTTC. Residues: CSTTSGSWGYTF.

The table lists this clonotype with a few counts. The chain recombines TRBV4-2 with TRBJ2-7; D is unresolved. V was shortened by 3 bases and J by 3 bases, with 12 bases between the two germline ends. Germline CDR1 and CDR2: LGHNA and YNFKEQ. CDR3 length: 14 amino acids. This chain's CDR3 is CASSHLDRNYEQYF. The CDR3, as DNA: TGTGCCAGCAGCCACCTCGACCGGAACTACGAGCAGTACTTC.

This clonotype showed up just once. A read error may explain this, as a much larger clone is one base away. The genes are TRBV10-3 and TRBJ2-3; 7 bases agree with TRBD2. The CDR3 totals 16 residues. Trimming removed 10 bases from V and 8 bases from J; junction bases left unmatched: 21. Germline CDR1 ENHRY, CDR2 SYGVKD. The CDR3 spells CATSPSEAGALGTQYF. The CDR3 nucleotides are TGTGCCACATCCCCGTCCGAGGCGGGAGCATTAGGTACGCAGTATTTT.

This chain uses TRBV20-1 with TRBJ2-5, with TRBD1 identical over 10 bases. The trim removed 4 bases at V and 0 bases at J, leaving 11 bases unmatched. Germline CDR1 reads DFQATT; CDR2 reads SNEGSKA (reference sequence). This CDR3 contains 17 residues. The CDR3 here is CSAILRQGAGYQETQYF. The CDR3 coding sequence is TGCAGTGCTATTCTGAGACAGGGGGCTGGGTACCAAGAGACCCAGTACTTC.

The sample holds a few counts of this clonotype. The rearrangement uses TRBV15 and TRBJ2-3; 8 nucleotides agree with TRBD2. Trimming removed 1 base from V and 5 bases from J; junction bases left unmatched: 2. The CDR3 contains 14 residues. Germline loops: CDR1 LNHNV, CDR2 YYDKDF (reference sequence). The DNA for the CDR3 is TGTGCCACCAGCAGAGCGGCGGGAGGAGATACGCAGTATTTT. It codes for CATSRAAGGDTQYF.

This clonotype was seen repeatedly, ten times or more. This CDR3 reads CASSQMTGRQETQYF. In DNA form, the CDR3 reads TGTGCCAGCAGCCAGATGACCGGGCGCCAAGAGACCCAGTACTTC. The gene calls are TRBV3-1 and TRBJ2-5; no clear D gene. The CDR3 spans 15 residues. Germline V gene sequence: CDR1 LGHDT, CDR2 YNNKEL (reference sequence). Trimming left V 3 bases short and J 1 base short, with 12 bases between.

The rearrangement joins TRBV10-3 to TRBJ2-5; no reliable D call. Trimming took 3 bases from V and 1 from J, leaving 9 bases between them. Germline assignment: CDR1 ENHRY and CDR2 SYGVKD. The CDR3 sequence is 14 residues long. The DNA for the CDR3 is TGTGCCATCAGTGATCCGAGCGTCCAAGAGACCCAGTACTTC. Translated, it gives CAISDPSVQETQYF.

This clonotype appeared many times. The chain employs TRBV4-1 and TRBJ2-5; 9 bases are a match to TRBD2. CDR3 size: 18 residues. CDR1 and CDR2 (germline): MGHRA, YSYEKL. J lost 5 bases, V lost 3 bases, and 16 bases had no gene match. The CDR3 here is CASSQGPVGGRARETQYF. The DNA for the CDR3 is TGCGCCAGCAGCCAGGGGCCAGTTGGCGGGAGGGCCAGGGAGACCCAGTACTTC.

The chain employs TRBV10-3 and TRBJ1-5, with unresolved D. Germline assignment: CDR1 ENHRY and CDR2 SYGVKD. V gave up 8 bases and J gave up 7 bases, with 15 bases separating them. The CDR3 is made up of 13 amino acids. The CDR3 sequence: CAIADGPRQPQHF. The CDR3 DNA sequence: TGTGCCATCGCGGACGGCCCAAGACAGCCCCAGCATTTT.

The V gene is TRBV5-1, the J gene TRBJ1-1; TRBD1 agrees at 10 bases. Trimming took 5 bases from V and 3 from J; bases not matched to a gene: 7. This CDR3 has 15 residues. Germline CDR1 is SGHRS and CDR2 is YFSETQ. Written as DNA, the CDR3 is TGCGCCAGCAGGACAGGGGGCGGGTTGGACACTGAAGCTTTCTTT. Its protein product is CASRTGGGLDTEAFF. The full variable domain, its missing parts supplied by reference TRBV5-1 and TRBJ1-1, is KAGVTQTPRYLIKTRGQQVTLSCSPISGHRSVSWYQQTPGQGLQFLFEYFSETQRNKGNFPGRFSGRQFSNSRSEMNVSTLELGDSALYLCASRTGGGLDTEAFFGQGTRLTVV.

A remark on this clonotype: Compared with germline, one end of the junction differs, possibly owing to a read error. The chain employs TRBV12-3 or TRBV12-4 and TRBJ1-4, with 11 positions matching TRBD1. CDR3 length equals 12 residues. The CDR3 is CASSPGTGGLVF. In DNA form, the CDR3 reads TGTGCCAGCAGTCCCGGGACAGGGGGTTTGGTTTTT.

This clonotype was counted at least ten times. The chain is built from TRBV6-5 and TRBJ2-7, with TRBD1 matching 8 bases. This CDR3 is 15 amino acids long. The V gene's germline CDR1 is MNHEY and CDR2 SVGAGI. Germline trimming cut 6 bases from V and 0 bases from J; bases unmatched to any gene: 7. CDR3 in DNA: TGTGCCAGCAGGCTGACAGGGGACAGCTCCTACGAGCAGTACTTC. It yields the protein CASRLTGDSSYEQYF.

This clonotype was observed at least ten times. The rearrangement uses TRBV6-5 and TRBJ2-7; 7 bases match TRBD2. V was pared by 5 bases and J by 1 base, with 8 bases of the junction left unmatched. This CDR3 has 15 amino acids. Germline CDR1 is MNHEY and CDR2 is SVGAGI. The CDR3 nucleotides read TGTGCCAGCAGTCGCGGGAGCCGAGGTTCCTACGAGCAGTACTTC. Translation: CASSRGSRGSYEQYF.

CDR3 region: CASRSAPGGNTEAFF. For the CDR3, the DNA is TGTGCCAGCAGGTCCGCCCCCGGGGGGAACACTGAAGCTTTCTTT. The chain carries TRBV7-9 and TRBJ1-1; D possibly corresponds to TRBD1 (5 bases). Germline CDR1 SEHNR, CDR2 FQNEAQ (reference sequence). The CDR3 has 15 amino acids. Trimming took 6 bases from V and 1 from J, leaving 15 bases between them.

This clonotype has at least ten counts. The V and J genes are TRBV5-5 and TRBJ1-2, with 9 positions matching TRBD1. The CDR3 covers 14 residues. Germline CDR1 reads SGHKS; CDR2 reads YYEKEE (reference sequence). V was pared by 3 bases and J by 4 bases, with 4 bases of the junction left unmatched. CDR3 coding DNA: TGTGCCAGCAGCTGGGACAGGGTTGGCTATGGCTACACCTTC. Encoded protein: CASSWDRVGYGYTF.

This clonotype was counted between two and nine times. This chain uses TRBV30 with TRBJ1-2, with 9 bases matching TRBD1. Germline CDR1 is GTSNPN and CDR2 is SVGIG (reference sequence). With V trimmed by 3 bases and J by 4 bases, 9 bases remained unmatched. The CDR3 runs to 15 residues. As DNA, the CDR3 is TGTGCCTGGAGAGAATCCACAGGGGGCACCTATGGCTACACCTTC. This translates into CAWRESTGGTYGYTF.

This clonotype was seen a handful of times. CDR3 in amino acids: CATSAPVSHRETQYF. The CDR3 DNA reads as TGTGCCACCAGTGCCCCAGTGTCCCACCGAGAGACCCAGTACTTC. V is TRBV24-1 and J is TRBJ2-5, with unresolved D. The CDR3 runs 15 residues. Germline V gives CDR1 KGHDR, CDR2 SFDVKD. Trimming left V 5 bases short and J 4 bases short, with 16 bases between.

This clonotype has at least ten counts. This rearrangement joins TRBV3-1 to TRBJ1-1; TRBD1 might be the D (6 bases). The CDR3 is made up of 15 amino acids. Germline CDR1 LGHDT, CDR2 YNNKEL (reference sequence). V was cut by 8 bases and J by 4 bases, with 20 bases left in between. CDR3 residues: CASGRQGNGGTEAFF. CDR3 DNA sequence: TGTGCCAGCGGAAGGCAGGGGAATGGCGGCACTGAAGCTTTCTTT.